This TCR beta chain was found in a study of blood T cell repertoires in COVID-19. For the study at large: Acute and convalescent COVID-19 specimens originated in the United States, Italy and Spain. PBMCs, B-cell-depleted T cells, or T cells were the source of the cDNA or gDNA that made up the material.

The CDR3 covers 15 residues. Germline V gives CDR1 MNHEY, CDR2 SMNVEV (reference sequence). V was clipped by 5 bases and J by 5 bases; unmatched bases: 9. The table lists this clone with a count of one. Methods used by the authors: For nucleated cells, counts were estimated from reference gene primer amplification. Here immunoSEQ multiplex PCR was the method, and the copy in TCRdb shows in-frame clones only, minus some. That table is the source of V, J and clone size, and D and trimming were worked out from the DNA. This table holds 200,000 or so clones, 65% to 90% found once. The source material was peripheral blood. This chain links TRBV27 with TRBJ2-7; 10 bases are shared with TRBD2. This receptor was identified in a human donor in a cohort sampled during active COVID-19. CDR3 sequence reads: CASSLKREGLHEQYF. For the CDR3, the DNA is TGTGCCAGCAGTCTGAAGCGGGAGGGCCTCCACGAGCAGTACTTC.